This is a list of T cell receptor beta chains from one sample in a study of blood T cell repertoires in COVID-19. The table came from immunoSEQ multiplex PCR; TCRdb's copy has only in-frame clones and leaves some out. The sample shows some 490,000 clones, approximately 86% of them seen only once. Sequenced sample: PBMCs or T cells enriched from blood (not recorded which). These receptors came from a woman aged 60-70 years who had recovered from COVID-19. Both conserved end residues are part of each CDR3. Each record gives: J gene, clone size, D gene, V gene, CDR3 DNA, CDR3 protein. D genes are given only for firm matches. Clone sizes are given selectively: once, few, many, or a class where the clone is expanded.

J: TRBJ2-5
size: once
D: NA
V: TRBV18
DNA: TGTGCCAGCTCACCGACACCCCCGTACCAAGAGACCCAGTACTTC
CDR3: CASSPTPPYQETQYF

J: TRBJ2-1
size: once
D: TRBD2
V: TRBV7-2
DNA: TGTGCCAGCAGCTTAGCGTACGGACTAGGCACCATCCCCCAGTTCTTC
CDR3: CASSLAYGLGTIPQFF

J: TRBJ2-2
size: once
D: NA
V: TRBV10-1
DNA: TGCGCCAGCAGGGCCTCGGGGAACACCGGGGAGCTGTTTTTT
CDR3: CASRASGNTGELFF

J: TRBJ2-7
size: NA
D: TRBD1
V: TRBV2
DNA: TGTGCCAGCAGTGTCACAGGGGTCAGCTACGAGCAGTACTTC
CDR3: CASSVTGVSYEQYF

J: TRBJ2-6
size: NA
D: TRBD1
V: TRBV10-1
DNA: TGCGCCAGCAGTGCAGGGGGCGACGTCCTGACTTTC
CDR3: CASSAGGDVLTF

J: TRBJ2-2
size: once
D: NA
V: TRBV5-1
DNA: TGCGCCAGCAGCTCGATACAGGGCCCCGGGGAGCTGTTTTTT
CDR3: CASSSIQGPGELFF

J: TRBJ1-5
size: NA
D: NA
V: TRBV30
DNA: TGTGCCTGGAGTGCCAGCAGCGGGCCCACGGGACCCCAGCATTTT
CDR3: CAWSASSGPTGPQHF

J: TRBJ2-2
size: NA
D: NA
V: TRBV6-5
DNA: TGTGCCAGCAGTTACTCGACGGGGGTGAACACCGGGGAGCTGTTTTTT
CDR3: CASSYSTGVNTGELFF

J: TRBJ1-3
size: NA
D: NA
V: TRBV7-9
DNA: TGTGCCAGCAGCTTCCAGGGGGGAAACACCATATATTTT
CDR3: CASSFQGGNTIYF

J: TRBJ2-1
size: NA
D: NA
V: TRBV9
DNA: TGTGCCAGCAGCGTCCAGGGGGGATACAATGAGCAGTTCTTC
CDR3: CASSVQGGYNEQFF

J: TRBJ1-2
size: NA
D: TRBD1
V: TRBV10-3
DNA: TGTGCCATCAGAGGACAGGGGGAAGGATATGGCTACACCTTC
CDR3: CAIRGQGEGYGYTF

J: TRBJ2-3
size: once
D: NA
V: TRBV27
DNA: TGTGCCAGCGTAGCCGATACGCAGTATTTT
CDR3: CASVADTQYF

J: TRBJ2-7
size: NA
D: TRBD1
V: TRBV5-5
DNA: TGTGCCAGCAGTTCCGGTCTCAGGGGGTCCTACGAGCAGTACTTC
CDR3: CASSSGLRGSYEQYF

J: TRBJ1-4
size: once
D: NA
V: TRBV6-5
DNA: TGTGCCAGCAGTTCCGGACAGCTAAATGAAAAACTGTTTTTT
CDR3: CASSSGQLNEKLFF

J: TRBJ1-2
size: NA
D: NA
V: TRBV6-1
DNA: TGTGCCAGCAGTGAAGCCAGGGTGATAGCTAACTATGGCTACACCTTC
CDR3: CASSEARVIANYGYTF

J: TRBJ2-1
size: NA
D: TRBD2
V: TRBV15
DNA: TGTGCCACCAGCAGAGGCGGGGGAACTGGGAATGAGCAGTTCTTC
CDR3: CATSRGGGTGNEQFF

J: TRBJ1-4
size: NA
D: NA
V: TRBV6-6
DNA: TGTGCCAGCAAGCCCTATAAGGGGTTTAATGAAAAACTGTTTTTT
CDR3: CASKPYKGFNEKLFF

J: TRBJ2-7
size: NA
D: NA
V: TRBV4-1
DNA: TGCGCCAGCAGCCAAGTGGCTAGCGCGGGCTACGAGCAGTACTTC
CDR3: CASSQVASAGYEQYF

J: TRBJ2-2
size: NA
D: NA
V: TRBV27
DNA: TGTGCCAGCAGTTTACGACTCATGACCAACACCGGGGAGCTGTTTTTT
CDR3: CASSLRLMTNTGELFF

J: TRBJ2-2
size: NA
D: NA
V: TRBV3-1/TRBV3-2
DNA: TGTGCCAGCAGCCAAGATTTGAGGGTAGGCGGGGAGCTGTTTTTT
CDR3: CASSQDLRVGGELFF

J: TRBJ1-1
size: NA
D: NA
V: TRBV7-9
DNA: TGTGCCAGCAGCTCTAGAACTGAAGCTTTCTTT
CDR3: CASSSRTEAFF

J: TRBJ1-2
size: NA
D: TRBD1
V: TRBV5-1
DNA: TGCGCCAGCAGCTTGTCAGACAGGGGGAATGGCTACACCTTC
CDR3: CASSLSDRGNGYTF

J: TRBJ2-2
size: NA
D: TRBD1
V: TRBV5-1
DNA: TGCGCCAGCAGCCCCGGGACAGGGAGTATCGGGGAGCTGTTTTTT
CDR3: CASSPGTGSIGELFF

J: TRBJ2-5
size: NA
D: TRBD2
V: TRBV3-1/TRBV3-2
DNA: TGTGCCAGCAGCCGACTAGCGGGGGGGGAGACCCAGTACTTC
CDR3: CASSRLAGGETQYF

J: TRBJ1-6
size: NA
D: TRBD1
V: TRBV6-1
DNA: TGTGCCAGCAGTAGCTTGGGACAGGGGAATTCACCCCTCCACTTT
CDR3: CASSSLGQGNSPLHF

J: TRBJ1-3
size: NA
D: NA
V: TRBV27
DNA: TGTGCCAGCAGTTCGGAGGGTAGTTCTGGAAACACCATATATTTT
CDR3: CASSSEGSSGNTIYF

J: TRBJ2-7
size: NA
D: NA
V: TRBV3-1/TRBV3-2
DNA: TGTGCCAGCAGCCTTCCCGCCAAGGGGGAGCAGTACTTC
CDR3: CASSLPAKGEQYF